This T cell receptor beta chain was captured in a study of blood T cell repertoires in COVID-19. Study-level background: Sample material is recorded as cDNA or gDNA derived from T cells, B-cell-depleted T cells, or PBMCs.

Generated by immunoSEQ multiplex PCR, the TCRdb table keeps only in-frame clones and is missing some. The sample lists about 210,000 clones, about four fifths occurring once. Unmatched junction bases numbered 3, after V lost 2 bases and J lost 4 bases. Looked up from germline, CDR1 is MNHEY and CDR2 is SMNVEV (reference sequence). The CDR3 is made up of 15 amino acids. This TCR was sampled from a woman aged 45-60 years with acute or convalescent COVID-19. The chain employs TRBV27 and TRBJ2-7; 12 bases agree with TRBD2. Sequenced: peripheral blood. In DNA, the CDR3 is TGTGCCAGCAGTTTAACAACTAGCGGGAGGTACGAGCAGTACTTC. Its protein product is CASSLTTSGRYEQYF.